This section outlines one T cell receptor (beta chain) sequence together with its context. Trimming removed 9 bases from V and 0 bases from J, with 35 bases in between. The CDR3 runs to 22 residues. From germline, CDR1 is KGHDR and CDR2 SFDVKD. This sample was included in a study of blood T cell repertoires in COVID-19. The table came from immunoSEQ multiplex PCR; TCRdb's copy has only in-frame clones and leaves some out. This sample has around 300,000 clones, with 75% to 90% found just once. This TCR was sampled from a woman between 18 and 29 years old who had recovered from COVID-19. The rearrangement joins TRBV24-1 to TRBJ1-3, with TRBD1 as a possible D gene (6 bases). The sequenced sample was PBMCs or T cells enriched from blood (not recorded which). The CDR3 spells CATGKEFHKPRGQGSSGNTIYF. DNA of the CDR3: TGTGCCACCGGGAAAGAGTTCCACAAACCGCGCGGGCAGGGGAGCTCTGGAAACACCATATATTTT.